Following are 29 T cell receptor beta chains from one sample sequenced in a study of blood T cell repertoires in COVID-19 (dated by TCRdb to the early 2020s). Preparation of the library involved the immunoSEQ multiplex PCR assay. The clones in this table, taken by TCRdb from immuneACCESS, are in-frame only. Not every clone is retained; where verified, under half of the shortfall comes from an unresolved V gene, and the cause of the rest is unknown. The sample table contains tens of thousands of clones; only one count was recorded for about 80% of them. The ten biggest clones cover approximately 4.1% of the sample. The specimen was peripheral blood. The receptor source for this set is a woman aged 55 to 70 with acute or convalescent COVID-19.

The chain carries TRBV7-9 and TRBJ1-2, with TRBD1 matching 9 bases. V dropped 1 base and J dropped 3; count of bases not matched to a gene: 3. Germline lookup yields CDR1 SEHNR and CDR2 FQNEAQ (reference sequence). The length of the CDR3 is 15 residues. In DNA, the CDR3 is TGTGCCAGCAGCTTAGGACGGGACAGGGACTATGGCTACACCTTC. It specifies CASSLGRDRDYGYTF.

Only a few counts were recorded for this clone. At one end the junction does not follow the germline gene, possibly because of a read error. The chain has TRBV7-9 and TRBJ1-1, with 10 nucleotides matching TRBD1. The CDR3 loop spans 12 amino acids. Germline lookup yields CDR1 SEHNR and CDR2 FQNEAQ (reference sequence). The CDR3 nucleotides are TGTGCCAGCAGCTCCAACGGGGACAGGGGTTTTTTT. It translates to CASSSNGDRGFF.

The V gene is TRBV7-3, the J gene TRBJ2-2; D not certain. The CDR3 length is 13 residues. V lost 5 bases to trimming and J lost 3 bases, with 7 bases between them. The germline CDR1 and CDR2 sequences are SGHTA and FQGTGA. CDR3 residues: CASSPYYTGELFF. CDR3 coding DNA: TGTGCCAGCAGCCCTTATTACACCGGGGAGCTGTTTTTT. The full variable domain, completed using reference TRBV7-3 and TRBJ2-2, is GAGVSQTPSNKVTEKGKYVELRCDPISGHTALYWYRQSLGQGPEFLIYFQGTGAADDSGLPNDRFFAVRPEGSVSTLKIQRTERGDSAVYLCASSPYYTGELFFGEGSRLTVL.

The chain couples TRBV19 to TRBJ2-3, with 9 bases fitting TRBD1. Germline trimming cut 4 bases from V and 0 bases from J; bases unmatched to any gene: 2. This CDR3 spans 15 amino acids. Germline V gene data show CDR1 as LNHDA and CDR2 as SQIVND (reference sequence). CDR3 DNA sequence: TGTGCCAGTAGTACCGGGACAGGGAGCACAGATACGCAGTATTTT. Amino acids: CASSTGTGSTDTQYF.

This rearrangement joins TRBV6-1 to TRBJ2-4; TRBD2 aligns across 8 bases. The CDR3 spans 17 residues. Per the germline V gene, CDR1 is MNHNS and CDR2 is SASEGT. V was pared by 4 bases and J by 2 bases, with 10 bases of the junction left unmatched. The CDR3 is CASSVGLAGNPKNIQYF. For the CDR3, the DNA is TGTGCCAGCAGTGTAGGTCTAGCGGGCAACCCCAAAAACATTCAGTACTTC.

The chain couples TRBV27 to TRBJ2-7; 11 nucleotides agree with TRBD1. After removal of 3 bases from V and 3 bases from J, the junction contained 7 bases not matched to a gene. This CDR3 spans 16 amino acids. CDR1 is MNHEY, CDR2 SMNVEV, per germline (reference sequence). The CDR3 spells CASSFQGQGAIYEQYF. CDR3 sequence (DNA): TGTGCCAGCAGTTTCCAAGGACAGGGGGCGATCTACGAGCAGTACTTC.

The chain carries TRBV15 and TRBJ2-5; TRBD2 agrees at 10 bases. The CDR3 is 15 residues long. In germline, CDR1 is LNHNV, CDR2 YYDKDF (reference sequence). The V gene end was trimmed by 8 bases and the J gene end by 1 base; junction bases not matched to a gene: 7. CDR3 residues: CATSLAGAAQETQYF. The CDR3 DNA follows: TGTGCCACCTCGCTAGCGGGGGCGGCCCAAGAGACCCAGTACTTC.

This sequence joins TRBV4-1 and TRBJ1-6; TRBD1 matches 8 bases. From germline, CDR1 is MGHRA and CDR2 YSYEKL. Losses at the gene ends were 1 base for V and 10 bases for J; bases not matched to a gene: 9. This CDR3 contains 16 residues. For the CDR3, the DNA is TGCGCCAGCAGCCAAGCCCGAGGACAGGGAGGCTCACCCCTCCACTTT. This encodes CASSQARGQGGSPLHF.

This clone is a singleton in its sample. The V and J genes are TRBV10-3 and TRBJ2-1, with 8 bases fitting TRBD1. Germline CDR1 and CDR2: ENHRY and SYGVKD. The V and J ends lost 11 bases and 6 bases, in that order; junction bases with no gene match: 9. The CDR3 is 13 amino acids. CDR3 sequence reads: CAQGAGQGNEQFF. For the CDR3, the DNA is TGTGCCCAGGGGGCTGGGCAAGGCAATGAGCAGTTCTTC.

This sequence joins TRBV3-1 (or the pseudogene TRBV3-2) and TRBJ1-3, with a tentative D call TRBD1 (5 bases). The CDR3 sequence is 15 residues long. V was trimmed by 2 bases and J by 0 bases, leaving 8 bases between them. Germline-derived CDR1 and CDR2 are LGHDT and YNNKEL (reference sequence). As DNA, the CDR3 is TGTGCCAGCAGCCAATTGGGGCCCTCTGGAAACACCATATATTTT. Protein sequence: CASSQLGPSGNTIYF.

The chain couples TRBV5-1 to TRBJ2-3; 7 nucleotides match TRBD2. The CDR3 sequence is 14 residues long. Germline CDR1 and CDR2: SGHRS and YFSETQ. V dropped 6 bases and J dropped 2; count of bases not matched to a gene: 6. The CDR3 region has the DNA TGCGCCAGCAAGGTCGGGGGGTTCACAGATACGCAGTATTTT. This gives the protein CASKVGGFTDTQYF.

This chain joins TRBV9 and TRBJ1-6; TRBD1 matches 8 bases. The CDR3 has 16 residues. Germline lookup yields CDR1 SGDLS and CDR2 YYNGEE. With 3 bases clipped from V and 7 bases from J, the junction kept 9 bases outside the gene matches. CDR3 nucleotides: TGTGCCAGCAGCGCCCGGACAGGGTTCCGAAATTCACCCCTCCACTTT. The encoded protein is CASSARTGFRNSPLHF.

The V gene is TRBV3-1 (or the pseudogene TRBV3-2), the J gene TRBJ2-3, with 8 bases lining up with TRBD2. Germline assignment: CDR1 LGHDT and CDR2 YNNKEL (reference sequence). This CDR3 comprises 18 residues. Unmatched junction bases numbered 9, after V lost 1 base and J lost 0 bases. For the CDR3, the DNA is TGTGCCAGCAGCCAAGTCAAGCGGGGGTCCTCTAGCACAGATACGCAGTATTTT. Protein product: CASSQVKRGSSSTDTQYF.

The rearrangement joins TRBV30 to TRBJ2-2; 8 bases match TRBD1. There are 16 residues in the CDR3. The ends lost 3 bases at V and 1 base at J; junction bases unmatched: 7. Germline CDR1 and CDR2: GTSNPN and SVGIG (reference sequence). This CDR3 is CAWRGSGTGNTGELFF. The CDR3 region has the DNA TGTGCCTGGAGGGGATCCGGGACAGGGAACACCGGGGAGCTGTTTTTT.

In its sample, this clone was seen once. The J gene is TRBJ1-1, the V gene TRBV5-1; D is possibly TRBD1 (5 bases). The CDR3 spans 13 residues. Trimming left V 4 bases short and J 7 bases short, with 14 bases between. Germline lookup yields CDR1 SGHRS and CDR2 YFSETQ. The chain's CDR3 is CASSPQGIGEAFF. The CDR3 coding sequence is TGCGCCAGCAGCCCTCAGGGTATTGGTGAAGCTTTCTTT.

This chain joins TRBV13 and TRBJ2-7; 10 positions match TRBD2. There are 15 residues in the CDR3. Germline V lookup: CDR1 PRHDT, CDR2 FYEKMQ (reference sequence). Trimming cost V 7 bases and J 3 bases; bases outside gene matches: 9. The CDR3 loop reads CASTFPSGGFYEQYF. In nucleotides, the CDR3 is TGTGCCAGCACCTTCCCTAGCGGGGGTTTCTACGAGCAGTACTTC.

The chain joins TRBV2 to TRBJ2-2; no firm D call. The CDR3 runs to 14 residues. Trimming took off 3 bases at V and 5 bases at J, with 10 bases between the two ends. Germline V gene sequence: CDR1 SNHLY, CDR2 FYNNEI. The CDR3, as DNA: TGTGCCAGCAGTGAGATCCTACAGACCGGGGAGCTGTTTTTT. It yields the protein CASSEILQTGELFF.

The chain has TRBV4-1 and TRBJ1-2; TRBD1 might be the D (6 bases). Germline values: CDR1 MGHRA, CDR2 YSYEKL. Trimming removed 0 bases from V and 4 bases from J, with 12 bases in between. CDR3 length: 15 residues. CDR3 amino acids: CASSQEWEGGYGYTF. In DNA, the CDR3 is TGCGCCAGCAGCCAAGAATGGGAGGGGGGCTATGGCTACACCTTC.

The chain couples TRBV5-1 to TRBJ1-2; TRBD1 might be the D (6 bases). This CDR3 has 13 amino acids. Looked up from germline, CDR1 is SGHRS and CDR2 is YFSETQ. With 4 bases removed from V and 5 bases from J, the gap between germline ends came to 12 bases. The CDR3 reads CASSADSSYGYTF. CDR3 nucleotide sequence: TGCGCCAGCAGCGCGGACAGTAGTTATGGCTACACCTTC.

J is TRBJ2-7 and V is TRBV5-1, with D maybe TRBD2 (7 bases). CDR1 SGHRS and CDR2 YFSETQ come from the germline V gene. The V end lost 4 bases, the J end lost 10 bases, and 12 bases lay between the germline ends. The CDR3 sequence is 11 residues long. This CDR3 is CASSQGGGQYF. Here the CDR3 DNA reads TGCGCCAGCAGCCAAGGGGGGGGACAGTACTTC.

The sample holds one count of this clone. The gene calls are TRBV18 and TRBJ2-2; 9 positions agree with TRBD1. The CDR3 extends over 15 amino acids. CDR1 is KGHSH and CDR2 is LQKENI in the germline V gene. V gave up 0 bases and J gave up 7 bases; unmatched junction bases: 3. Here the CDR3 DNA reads TGTGCCAGCTCACCACCGGGACAGGGAGTCGGGGAGCTGTTTTTT. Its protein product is CASSPPGQGVGELFF.

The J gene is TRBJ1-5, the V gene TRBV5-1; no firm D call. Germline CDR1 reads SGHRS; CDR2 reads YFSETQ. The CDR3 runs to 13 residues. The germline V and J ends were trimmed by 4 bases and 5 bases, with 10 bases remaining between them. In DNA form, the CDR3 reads TGCGCCAGCAGCCCCGAACCAGATCAGCCCCAGCATTTT. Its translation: CASSPEPDQPQHF.

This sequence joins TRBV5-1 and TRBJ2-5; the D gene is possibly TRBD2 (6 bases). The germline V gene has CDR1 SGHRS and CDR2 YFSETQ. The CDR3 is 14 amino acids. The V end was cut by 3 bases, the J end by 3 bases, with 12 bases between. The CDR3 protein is CASSSGTGKETQYF. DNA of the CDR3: TGCGCCAGCAGCTCCGGGACTGGGAAAGAGACCCAGTACTTC.

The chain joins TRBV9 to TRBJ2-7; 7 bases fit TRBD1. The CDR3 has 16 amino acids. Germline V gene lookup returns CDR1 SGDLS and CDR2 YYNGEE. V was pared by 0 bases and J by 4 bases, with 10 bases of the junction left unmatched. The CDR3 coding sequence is TGTGCCAGCAGCGTAGGCCCGACAGGGCCTCCGTACGAGCAGTACTTC. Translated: CASSVGPTGPPYEQYF.

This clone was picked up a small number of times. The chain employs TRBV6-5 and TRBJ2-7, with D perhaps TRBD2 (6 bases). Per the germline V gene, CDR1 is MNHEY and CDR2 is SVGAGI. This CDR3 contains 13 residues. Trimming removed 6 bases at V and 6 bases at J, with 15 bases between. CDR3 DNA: TGTGCCAGCAGCCTGGGGGGTAGCTCCGAGCAGTACTTC. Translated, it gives CASSLGGSSEQYF.

The CDR3 region is CASSQGGSGTGELFF. In DNA, the CDR3 is TGCGCCAGCAGCCAGGGGGGCTCGGGCACCGGGGAGCTGTTTTTT. The chain recombines TRBV5-1 with TRBJ2-2, with D perhaps matching TRBD1 (7 bases). V lost 4 bases and J 4 bases, leaving 14 bases between the germline ends. Germline V lookup: CDR1 SGHRS, CDR2 YFSETQ. The CDR3 is 15 residues long.

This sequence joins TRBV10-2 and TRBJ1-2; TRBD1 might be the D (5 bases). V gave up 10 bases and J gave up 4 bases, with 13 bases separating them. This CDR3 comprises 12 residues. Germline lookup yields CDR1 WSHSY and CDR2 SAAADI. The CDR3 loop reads CATGQGGYGYTF. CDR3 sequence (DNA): TGCGCCACCGGCCAGGGCGGCTATGGCTACACCTTC.

DNA for the CDR3: TGTGCCAGCAGCGGTACAGGCTCCTCCACTGGAAACACCATATATTTT. This translates into CASSGTGSSTGNTIYF. This chain links TRBV9 with TRBJ1-3; TRBD1 is a possible D gene (5 bases). Germline V gene lookup returns CDR1 SGDLS and CDR2 YYNGEE. This CDR3 is built from 16 residues. Trimming cost V 3 bases and J 2 bases, with 15 bases left between them.

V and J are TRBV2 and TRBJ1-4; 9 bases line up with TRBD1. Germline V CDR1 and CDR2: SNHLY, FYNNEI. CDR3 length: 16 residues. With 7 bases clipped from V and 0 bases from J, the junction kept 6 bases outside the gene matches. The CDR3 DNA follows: TGTGCCAGCACGCGACAGGGGGGAGCAACTAATGAAAAACTGTTTTTT. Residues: CASTRQGGATNEKLFF.